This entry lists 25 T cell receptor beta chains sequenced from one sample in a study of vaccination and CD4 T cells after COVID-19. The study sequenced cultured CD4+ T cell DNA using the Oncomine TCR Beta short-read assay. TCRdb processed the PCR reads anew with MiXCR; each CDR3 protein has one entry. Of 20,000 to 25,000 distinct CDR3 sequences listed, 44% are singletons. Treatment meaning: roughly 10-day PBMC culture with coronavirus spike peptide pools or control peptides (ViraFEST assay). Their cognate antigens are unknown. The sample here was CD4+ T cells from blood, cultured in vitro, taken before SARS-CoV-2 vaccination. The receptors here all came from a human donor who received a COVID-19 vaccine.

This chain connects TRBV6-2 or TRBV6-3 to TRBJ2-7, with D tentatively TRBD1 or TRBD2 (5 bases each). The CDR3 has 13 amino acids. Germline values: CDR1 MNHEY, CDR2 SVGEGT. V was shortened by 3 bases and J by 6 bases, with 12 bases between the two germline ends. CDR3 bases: TGTGCCAGCAGTTATTTCGGGGACCCCGAGCAGTACTTC. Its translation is CASSYFGDPEQYF.

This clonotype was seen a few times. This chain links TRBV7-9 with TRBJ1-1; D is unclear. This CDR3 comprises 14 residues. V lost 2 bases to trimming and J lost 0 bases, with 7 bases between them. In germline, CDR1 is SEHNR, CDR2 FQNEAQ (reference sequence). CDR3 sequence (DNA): TGTGCCAGCAGCTTATCCGGTCTGAACACTGAAGCTTTCTTT. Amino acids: CASSLSGLNTEAFF.

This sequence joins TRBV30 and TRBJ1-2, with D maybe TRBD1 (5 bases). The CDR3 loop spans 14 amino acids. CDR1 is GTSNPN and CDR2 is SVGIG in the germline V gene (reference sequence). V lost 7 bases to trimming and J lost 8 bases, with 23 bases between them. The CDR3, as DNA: TGTGCCTCAAACGTCCGGGACCCAACGGGGGGCTACACCTTC. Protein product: CASNVRDPTGGYTF.

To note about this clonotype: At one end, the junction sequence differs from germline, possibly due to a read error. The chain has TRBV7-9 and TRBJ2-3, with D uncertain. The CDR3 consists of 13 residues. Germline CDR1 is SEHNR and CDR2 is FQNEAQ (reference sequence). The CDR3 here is CASSFISTDKQYF. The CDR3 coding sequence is TGTGCCAGCAGCTTCATTAGCACAGATAAGCAGTATTTT.

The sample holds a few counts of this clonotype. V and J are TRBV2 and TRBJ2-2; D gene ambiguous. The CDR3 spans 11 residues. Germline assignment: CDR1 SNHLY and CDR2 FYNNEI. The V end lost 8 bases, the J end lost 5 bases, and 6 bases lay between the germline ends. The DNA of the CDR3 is TGTGCCAGCGGGATGACCGGGGAGCTGTTTTTT. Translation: CASGMTGELFF.

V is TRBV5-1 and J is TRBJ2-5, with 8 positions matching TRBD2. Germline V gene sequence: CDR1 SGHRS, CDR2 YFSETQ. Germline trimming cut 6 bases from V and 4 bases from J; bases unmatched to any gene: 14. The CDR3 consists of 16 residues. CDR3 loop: CASILRRGVKLETQYF. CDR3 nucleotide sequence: TGCGCCAGCATTTTGCGGCGGGGGGTCAAACTAGAGACCCAGTACTTC.

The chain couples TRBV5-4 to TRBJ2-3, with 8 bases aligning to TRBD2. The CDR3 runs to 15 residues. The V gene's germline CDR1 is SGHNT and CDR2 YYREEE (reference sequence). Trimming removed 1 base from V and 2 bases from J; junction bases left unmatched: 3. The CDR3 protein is CASSLLRGDTDTQYF. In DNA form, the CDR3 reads TGTGCCAGCAGCTTGTTGCGGGGGGACACAGATACGCAGTATTTT.

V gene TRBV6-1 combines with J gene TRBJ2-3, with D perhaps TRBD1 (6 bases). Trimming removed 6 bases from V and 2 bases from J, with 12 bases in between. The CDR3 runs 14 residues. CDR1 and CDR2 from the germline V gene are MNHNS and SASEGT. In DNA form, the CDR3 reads TGTGCCAGCAGAAGACAGGCCGACACAGATACGCAGTATTTT. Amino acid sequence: CASRRQADTDTQYF.

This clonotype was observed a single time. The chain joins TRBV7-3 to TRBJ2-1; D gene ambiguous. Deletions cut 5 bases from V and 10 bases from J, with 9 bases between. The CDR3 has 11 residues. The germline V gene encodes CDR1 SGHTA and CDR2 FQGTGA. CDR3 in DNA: TGTGCCAGCAGCGCCCGTGGGGAGCAGTTCTTC. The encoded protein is CASSARGEQFF.

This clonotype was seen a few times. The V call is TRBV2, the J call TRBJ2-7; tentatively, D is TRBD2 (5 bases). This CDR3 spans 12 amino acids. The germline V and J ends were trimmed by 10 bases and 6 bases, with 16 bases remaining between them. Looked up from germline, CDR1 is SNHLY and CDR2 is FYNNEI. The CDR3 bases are TGTGCCACGGGGAAGGTGATGAGCGAGCAGTACTTC. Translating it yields CATGKVMSEQYF.

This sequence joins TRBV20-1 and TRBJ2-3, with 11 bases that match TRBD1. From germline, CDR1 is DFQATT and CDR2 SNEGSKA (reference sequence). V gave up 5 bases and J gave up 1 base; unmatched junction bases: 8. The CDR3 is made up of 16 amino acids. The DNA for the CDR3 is TGCAGTGCTGCGGACAGGGGGCCCCGCCGCACAGATACGCAGTATTTT. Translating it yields CSAADRGPRRTDTQYF.

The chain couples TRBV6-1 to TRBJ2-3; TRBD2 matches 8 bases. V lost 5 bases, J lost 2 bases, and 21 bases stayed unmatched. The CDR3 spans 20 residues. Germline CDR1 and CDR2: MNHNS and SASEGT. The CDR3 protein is CASSLHPPGRGGRITDTQYF. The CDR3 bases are TGTGCCAGCAGTCTCCATCCCCCGGGACGGGGGGGCCGAATCACAGATACGCAGTATTTT.

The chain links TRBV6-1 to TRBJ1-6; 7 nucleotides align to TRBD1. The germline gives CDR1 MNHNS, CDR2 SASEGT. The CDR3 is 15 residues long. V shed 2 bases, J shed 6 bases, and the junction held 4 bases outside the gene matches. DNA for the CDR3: TGTGCCAGCAGTGAAATGACAGGGTTTAATTCACCCCTCCACTTT. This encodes CASSEMTGFNSPLHF.

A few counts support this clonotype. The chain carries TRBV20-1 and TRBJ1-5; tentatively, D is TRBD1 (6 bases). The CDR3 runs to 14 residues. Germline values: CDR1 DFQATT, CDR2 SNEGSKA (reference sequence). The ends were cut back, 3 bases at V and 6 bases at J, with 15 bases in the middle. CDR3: CSASSGGEGQPQHF. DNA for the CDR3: TGCAGTGCTAGTTCCGGGGGCGAGGGTCAGCCCCAGCATTTT.

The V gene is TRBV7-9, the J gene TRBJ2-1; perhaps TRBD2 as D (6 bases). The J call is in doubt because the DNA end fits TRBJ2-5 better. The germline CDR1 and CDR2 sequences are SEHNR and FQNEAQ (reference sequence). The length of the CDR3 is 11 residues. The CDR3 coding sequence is TGTGCCAGCACCGTGGGGGGTACCCAGTACTTC. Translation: CASTVGGTQYF.

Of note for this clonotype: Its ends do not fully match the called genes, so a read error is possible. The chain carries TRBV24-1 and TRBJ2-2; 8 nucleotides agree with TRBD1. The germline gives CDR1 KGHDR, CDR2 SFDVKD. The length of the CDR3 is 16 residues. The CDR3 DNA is TGTGCCACCAGTGATCCTAGACAGGGGACCACCGGGGTGCTGTTTTTT. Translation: CATSDPRQGTTGVLFF.

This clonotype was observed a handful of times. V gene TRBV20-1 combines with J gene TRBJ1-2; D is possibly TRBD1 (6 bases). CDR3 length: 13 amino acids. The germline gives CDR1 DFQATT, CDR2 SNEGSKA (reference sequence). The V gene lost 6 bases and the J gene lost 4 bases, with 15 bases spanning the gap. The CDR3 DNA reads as TGCAGTGCGCGGGACACCTCCTCCTATGGCTACACCTTC. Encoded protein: CSARDTSSYGYTF.

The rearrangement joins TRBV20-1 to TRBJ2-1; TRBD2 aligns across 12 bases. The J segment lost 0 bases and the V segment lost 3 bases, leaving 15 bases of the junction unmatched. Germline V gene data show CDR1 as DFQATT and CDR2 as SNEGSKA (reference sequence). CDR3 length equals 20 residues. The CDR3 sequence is CSARGGRTSGAPFSYNEQFF. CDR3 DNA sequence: TGCAGTGCTAGGGGCGGGAGGACTAGCGGGGCTCCCTTCTCCTACAATGAGCAGTTCTTC.

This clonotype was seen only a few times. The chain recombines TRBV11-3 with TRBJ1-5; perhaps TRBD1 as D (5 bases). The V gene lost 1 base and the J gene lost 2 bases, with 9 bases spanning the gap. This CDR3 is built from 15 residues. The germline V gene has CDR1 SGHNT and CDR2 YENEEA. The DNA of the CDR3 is TGTGCCAGCAGCTTAGGGGGCCAGGGCAATCAGCCCCAGCATTTT. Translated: CASSLGGQGNQPQHF.

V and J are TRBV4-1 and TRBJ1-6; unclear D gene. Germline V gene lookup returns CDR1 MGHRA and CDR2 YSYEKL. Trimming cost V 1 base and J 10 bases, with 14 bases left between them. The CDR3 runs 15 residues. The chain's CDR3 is CASSQAGRVRSPLHF. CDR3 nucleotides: TGCGCCAGCAGCCAAGCGGGAAGGGTGAGGTCACCCCTCCACTTT.

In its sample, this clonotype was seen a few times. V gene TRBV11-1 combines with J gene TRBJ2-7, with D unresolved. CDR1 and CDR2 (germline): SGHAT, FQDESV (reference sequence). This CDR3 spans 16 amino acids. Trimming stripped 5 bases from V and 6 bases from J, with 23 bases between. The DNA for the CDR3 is TGTGCCAGCAGCCTCTCGGCTAACGAACCGGTAGTCGAGCAGTACTTC. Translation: CASSLSANEPVVEQYF.

As DNA, the CDR3 is TGTGCCTCACAGGGAGATCGTTCTACCCACGAGCAGTACTTC. It encodes CASQGDRSTHEQYF. The chain recombines TRBV2 with TRBJ2-7, with TRBD1 as a possible D gene (6 bases). Trimming removed 11 bases at V and 5 bases at J, with 22 bases between. There are 14 residues in the CDR3. The germline gives CDR1 SNHLY, CDR2 FYNNEI.

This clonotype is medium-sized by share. Here the CDR3 reads CATSRVQGAGNTIYF. In nucleotides, the CDR3 is TGTGCCACCAGCAGAGTCCAGGGCGCTGGAAACACCATATATTTT. This chain uses TRBV15 with TRBJ1-3; maybe TRBD1 (5 bases). Germline V lookup: CDR1 LNHNV, CDR2 YYDKDF (reference sequence). Trimming removed 1 base from V and 2 bases from J, with 9 bases in between. This CDR3 has 15 residues.

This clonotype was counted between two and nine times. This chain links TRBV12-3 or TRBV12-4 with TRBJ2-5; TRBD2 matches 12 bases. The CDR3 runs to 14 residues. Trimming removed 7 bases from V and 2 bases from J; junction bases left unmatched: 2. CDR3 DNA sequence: TGTGCCAGCACCCTAGCGGGGGGGCAAGAGACCCAGTACTTC. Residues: CASTLAGGQETQYF.

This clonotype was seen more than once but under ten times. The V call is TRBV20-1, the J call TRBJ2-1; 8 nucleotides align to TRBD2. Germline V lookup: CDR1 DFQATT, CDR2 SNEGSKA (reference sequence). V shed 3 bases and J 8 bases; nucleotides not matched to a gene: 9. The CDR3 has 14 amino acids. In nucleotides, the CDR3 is TGCAGTGCTAGTACAGCGGGGGAATTCGATGAGCAGTTCTTC. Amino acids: CSASTAGEFDEQFF.